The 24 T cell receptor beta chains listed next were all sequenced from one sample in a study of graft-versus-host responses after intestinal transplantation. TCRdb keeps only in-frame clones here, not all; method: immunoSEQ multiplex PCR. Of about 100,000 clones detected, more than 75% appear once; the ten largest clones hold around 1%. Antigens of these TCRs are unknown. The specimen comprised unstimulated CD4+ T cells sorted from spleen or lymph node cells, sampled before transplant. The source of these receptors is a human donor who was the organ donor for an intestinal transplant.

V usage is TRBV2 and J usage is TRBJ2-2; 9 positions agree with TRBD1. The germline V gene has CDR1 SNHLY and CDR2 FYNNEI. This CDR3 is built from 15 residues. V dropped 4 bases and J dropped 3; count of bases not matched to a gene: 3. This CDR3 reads CASSGTGAYTGELFF. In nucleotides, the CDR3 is TGTGCCAGCAGTGGGACAGGGGCTTACACCGGGGAGCTGTTTTTT.

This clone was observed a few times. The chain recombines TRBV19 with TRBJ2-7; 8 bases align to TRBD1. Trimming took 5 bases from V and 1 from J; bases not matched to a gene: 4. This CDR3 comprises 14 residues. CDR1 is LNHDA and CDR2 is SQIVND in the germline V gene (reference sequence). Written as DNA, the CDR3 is TGTGCCAGTAGTCCGGGACAGGCATCCTACGAGCAGTACTTC. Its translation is CASSPGQASYEQYF.

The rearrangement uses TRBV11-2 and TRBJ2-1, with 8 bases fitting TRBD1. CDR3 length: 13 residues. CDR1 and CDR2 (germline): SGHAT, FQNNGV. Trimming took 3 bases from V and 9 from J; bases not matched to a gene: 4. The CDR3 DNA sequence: TGTGCCAGCAGCTTTTTACAGGGGGGTGAGCAGTTCTTC. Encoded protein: CASSFLQGGEQFF.

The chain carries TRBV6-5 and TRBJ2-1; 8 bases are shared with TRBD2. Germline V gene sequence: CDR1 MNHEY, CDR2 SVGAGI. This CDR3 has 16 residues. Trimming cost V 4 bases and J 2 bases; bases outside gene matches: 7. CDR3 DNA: TGTGCCAGCAGTTCCACAAAGCGGGGGACCTACAATGAGCAGTTCTTC. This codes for CASSSTKRGTYNEQFF.

CDR3 in amino acids: CAWSKKTGWDSPLHF. CDR3 bases: TGTGCCTGGAGTAAGAAGACAGGATGGGACTCACCCCTCCACTTT. The genes are TRBV30 and TRBJ1-6; possible D gene TRBD1, 6 bases. The germline gives CDR1 GTSNPN, CDR2 SVGIG (reference sequence). Trimming took off 2 bases at V and 10 bases at J, with 18 bases between the two ends. The CDR3 spans 15 residues.

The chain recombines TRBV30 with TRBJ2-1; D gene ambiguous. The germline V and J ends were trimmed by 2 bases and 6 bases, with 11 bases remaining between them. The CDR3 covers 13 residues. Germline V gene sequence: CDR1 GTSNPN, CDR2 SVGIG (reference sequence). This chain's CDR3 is CAWSQGPLNEQFF. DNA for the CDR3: TGTGCCTGGAGTCAAGGGCCCCTCAATGAGCAGTTCTTC.

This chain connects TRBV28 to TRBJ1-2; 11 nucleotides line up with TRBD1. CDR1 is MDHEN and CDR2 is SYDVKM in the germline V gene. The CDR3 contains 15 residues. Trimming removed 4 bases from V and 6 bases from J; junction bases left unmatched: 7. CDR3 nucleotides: TGTGCCAGCAGTTACCTCGGACAGGGGGCAGATGGCTACACCTTC. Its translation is CASSYLGQGADGYTF.

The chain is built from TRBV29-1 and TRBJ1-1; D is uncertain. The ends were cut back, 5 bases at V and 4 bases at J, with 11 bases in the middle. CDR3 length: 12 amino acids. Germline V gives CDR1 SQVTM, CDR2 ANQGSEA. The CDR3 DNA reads TGCAGCGTTACGAAACCTGGCACTGAAGCTTTCTTT. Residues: CSVTKPGTEAFF.

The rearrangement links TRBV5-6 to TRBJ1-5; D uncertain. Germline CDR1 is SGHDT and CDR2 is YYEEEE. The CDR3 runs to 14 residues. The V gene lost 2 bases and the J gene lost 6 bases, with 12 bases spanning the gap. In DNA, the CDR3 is TGTGCCAGCAGCTTCCGTCCACGGGGTCAGCCCCAGCATTTT. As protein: CASSFRPRGQPQHF.

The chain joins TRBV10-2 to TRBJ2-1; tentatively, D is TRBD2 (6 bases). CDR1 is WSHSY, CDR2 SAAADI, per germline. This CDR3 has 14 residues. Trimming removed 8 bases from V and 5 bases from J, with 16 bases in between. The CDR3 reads CASRPSLANNEQFF. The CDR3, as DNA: TGCGCCAGCCGTCCAAGCCTAGCGAACAATGAGCAGTTCTTC.

CDR3 sequence: CASSLAGGNTEAFF. The CDR3 bases are TGTGCCAGCAGCTTAGCGGGGGGTAACACTGAAGCTTTCTTT. The chain joins TRBV7-2 to TRBJ1-1; possibly TRBD1 for D (5 bases). Germline CDR1 and CDR2: SGHTA and FQGNSA. Trimming shortened V by 0 bases and J by 2 bases, and 7 bases separated the two germline ends. The CDR3 has 14 residues.

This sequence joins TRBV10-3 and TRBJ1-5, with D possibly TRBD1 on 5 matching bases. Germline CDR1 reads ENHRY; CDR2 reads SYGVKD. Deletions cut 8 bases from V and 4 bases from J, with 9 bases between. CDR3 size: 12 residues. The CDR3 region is CAIRDGNQPQHF. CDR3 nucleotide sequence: TGTGCCATCCGGGACGGTAATCAGCCCCAGCATTTT.

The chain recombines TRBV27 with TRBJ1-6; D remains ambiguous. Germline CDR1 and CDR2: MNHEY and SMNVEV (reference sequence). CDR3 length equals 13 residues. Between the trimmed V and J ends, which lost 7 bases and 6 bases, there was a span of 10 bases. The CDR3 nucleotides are TGTGCCAGCAAGGTGGCCGGTAATTCACCCCTCCACTTT. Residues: CASKVAGNSPLHF.

The CDR3 loop reads CASSYFGISQKLFF. In DNA form, the CDR3 reads TGTGCCAGCAGTTACTTCGGAATTTCTCAAAAACTGTTTTTT. V and J are TRBV6-5 and TRBJ1-4; D is ambiguous. Trimming pared 1 base from V and 9 bases from J, leaving 12 bases between. The CDR3 spans 14 residues. From germline, CDR1 is MNHEY and CDR2 SVGAGI.

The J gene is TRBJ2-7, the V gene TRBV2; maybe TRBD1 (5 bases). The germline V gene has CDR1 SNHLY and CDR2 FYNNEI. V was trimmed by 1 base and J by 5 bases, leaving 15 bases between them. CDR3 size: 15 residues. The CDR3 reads CASSEVGRKEDEQYF. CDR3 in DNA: TGTGCCAGCAGTGAAGTGGGGCGAAAGGAAGACGAGCAGTACTTC.

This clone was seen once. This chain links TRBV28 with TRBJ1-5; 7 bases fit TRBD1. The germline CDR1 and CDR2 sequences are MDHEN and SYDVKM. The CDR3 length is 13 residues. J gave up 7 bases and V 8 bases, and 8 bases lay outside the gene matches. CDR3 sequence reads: CASGTAGKQPQHF. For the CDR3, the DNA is TGTGCCAGCGGGACAGCGGGGAAGCAGCCCCAGCATTTT.

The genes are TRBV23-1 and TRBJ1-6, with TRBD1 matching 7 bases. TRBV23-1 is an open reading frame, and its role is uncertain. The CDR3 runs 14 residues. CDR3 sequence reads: CDDGGTVIRSPLHF. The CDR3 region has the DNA TGCGATGACGGTGGGACAGTCATTCGTTCACCCCTCCACTTT.

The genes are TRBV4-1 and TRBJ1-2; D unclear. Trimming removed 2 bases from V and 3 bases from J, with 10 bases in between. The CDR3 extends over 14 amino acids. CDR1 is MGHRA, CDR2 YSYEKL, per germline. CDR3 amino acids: CASSQTVYHYGYTF. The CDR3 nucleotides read TGCGCCAGCAGCCAAACAGTATACCACTATGGCTACACCTTC.

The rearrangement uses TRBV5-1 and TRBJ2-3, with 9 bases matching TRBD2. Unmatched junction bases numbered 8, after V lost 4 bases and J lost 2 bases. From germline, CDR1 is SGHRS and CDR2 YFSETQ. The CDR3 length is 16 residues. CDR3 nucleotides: TGCGCCAGCAGCCGGCTAGCGGGGTCTTACACAGATACGCAGTATTTT. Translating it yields CASSRLAGSYTDTQYF.

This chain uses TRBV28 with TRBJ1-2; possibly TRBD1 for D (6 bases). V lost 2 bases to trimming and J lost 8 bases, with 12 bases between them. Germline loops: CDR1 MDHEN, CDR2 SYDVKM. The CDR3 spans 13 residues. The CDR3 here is CASSLLGARGYTF. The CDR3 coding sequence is TGTGCCAGCAGTTTACTGGGGGCGCGAGGCTACACCTTC.

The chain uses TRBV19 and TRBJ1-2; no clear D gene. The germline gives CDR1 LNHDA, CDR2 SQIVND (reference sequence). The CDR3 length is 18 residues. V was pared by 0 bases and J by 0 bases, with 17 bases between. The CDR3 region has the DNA TGTGCCAGTAGTATAGAAATTCGGCAGAACCTAGCTAACTATGGCTACACCTTC. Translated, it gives CASSIEIRQNLANYGYTF. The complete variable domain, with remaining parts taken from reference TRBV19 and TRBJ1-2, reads DGGITQSPKYLFRKEGQNVTLSCEQNLNHDAMYWYRQDPGQGLRLIYYSQIVNDFQKGDIAEGYSVSREKKESFPLTVTSAQKNPTAFYLCASSIEIRQNLANYGYTFGSGTRLTVV.

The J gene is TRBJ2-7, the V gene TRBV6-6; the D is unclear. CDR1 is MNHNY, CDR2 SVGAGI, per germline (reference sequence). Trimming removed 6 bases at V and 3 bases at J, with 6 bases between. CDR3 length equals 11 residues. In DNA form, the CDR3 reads TGTGCCAGCAGGCGCTTCTACGAGCAGTACTTC. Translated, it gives CASRRFYEQYF.

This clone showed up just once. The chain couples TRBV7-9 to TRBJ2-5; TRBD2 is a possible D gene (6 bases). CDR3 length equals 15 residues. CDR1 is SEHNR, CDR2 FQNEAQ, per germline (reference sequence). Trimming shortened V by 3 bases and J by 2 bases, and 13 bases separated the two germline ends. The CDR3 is CASSFSGTFQETQYF. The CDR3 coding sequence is TGTGCCAGCAGCTTTTCCGGGACTTTTCAAGAGACCCAGTACTTC. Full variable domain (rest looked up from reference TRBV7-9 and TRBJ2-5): DTGVSQNPRHKITKRGQNVTFRCDPISEHNRLYWYRQTLGQGPEFLTYFQNEAQLEKSRLLSDRFSAERPKGSFSTLEIQRTEQGDSAMYLCASSFSGTFQETQYFGPGTRLLVL.

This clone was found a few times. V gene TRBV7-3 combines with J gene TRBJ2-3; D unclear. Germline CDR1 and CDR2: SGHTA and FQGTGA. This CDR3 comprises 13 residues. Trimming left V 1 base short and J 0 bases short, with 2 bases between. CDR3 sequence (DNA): TGTGCCAGCAGCTTAATGAGCACAGATACGCAGTATTTT. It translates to CASSLMSTDTQYF.